This TCR beta chain was observed in a study of blood T cell repertoires in COVID-19. Germline V lookup: CDR1 SGHRS, CDR2 YFSETQ. The CDR3 is 15 residues long. V dropped 4 bases and J dropped 4; count of bases not matched to a gene: 9. Recruits, aged about 18 to 95 years, lived in 24 US areas. Cohorts were assigned according to the clinical history that participants reported. Original methodology: Nucleated cell number was recorded as an estimate derived from reference gene primer amplification. Here immunoSEQ multiplex PCR was the method, and the copy in TCRdb shows in-frame clones only, minus some. From that table come the V and J calls and clone size; the DNA was used to work out D and trimming. The table has over 350,000 clones, roughly 88% seen once.

The clonotype originates from a woman aged 25-40 years with acute COVID-19. The chain employs TRBV5-1 and TRBJ1-1, with 8 bases identical to TRBD1. Sequencing was performed on PBMCs or T cells enriched from blood (not recorded which). CDR3 nucleotides: TGCGCCAGCAGCCCGGGGACAGGCGACCTCACTGAAGCTTTCTTT. Translated, it gives CASSPGTGDLTEAFF.